The 27 T cell receptor beta chains below were found in one sample sequenced in a study of CD8+CD57+ T cells in acquired aplastic anemia listed by TCRdb under 2018. The run used an Illumina HiSeq 2000. TCR beta VDJ combination and CDR3 sequence profiling used genomic DNA as the template. TCRdb ran its own pipeline on the public reads, namely fastp trimming at Q25 and MiXCR clone calling, and kept in-frame beta chains. Here each entry gathers all rows of one CDR3 protein and keeps the most common genes and DNA. A total of fewer than 250,000 distinct CDR3 sequences appear in this sample, 47% of them only once. Together, the top ten hold 6.5% to 10% of the sample. Flow cytometry had shown CD8+CD57+ cell expansion in the patients selected for sequencing. The sample was sorted CD4+, CD8+, or CD8+CD57+ T cells (not recorded which) from PBMCs. The receptors stem from a human donor with aplastic anemia.

J is TRBJ2-4 and V is TRBV5-6, with D tentatively TRBD2 (5 bases). This CDR3 has 12 amino acids. Germline V CDR1 and CDR2: SGHDT, YYEEEE. Trimming shortened V by 5 bases and J by 6 bases, and 9 bases separated the two germline ends. The CDR3 sequence is CASSLGRNIQYF. The CDR3 bases are TGTGCCAGCAGTTTAGGGAGAAACATTCAGTACTTC.

V is TRBV7-3 and J is TRBJ2-1; D gene uncertain. This CDR3 contains 10 residues. V shed 8 bases and J shed 4 bases, with 3 bases lying between them. Germline loops: CDR1 SGHTA, CDR2 FQGTGA. CDR3 sequence reads: CASYYNEQFF. CDR3 DNA sequence: TGTGCCAGCTATTACAATGAGCAGTTCTTC.

This clonotype showed up just once. The chain links TRBV19 to TRBJ1-2; 7 bases agree with TRBD1. The CDR3 loop spans 14 amino acids. Germline V lookup: CDR1 LNHDA, CDR2 SQIVND (reference sequence). The V and J ends lost 6 bases and 1 base, in that order; junction bases with no gene match: 5. DNA for the CDR3: TGTGCCAGTAGCGACAGGGAAAATAACTATGGCTACACCTTC. Its translation: CASSDRENNYGYTF.

This chain joins TRBV7-6 and TRBJ2-7; TRBD2 matches at 7 bases. Trimming removed 3 bases from V and 3 bases from J; junction bases left unmatched: 11. CDR3 size: 16 residues. In germline, CDR1 is SGHVS, CDR2 FNYEAQ. CDR3 residues: CASSLPSSGAFYEQYF. DNA of the CDR3: TGTGCCAGCAGCTTGCCCTCTAGCGGAGCTTTCTACGAGCAGTACTTC. The full variable domain, completed using reference TRBV7-6 and TRBJ2-7, is GAGVSQSPRYKVTKRGQDVALRCDPISGHVSLYWYRQALGQGPEFLTYFNYEAQQDKSGLPNDRFSAERPEGSISTLTIQRTEQRDSAMYRCASSLPSSGAFYEQYFGPGTRLTVT.

This clonotype was recorded at least ten times. The genes are TRBV7-3 and TRBJ1-1; D unclear. Trimming removed 5 bases from V and 4 bases from J, with 14 bases in between. From germline, CDR1 is SGHTA and CDR2 FQGTGA. This CDR3 contains 14 residues. CDR3 sequence: CASSPSFSGTEAFF. CDR3 bases: TGTGCCAGCAGCCCCTCCTTTTCCGGCACTGAAGCTTTCTTT.

About this clonotype itself: A single base separates this from a much larger clone, so it may be a read error. The rearrangement joins TRBV9 to TRBJ1-2; the D gene is possibly TRBD1 (6 bases). Per the germline V gene, CDR1 is SGDLS and CDR2 is YYNGEE. The CDR3 runs 14 residues. The CDR3 DNA reads TGTGCCAGCAGCGTAGGAGGAGGGGGAGGTGGCTGCACCTTC. It specifies CASSVGGGGGGCTF.

The chain couples TRBV10-3 to TRBJ2-5, with TRBD1 identical over 12 bases. CDR3 length: 14 residues. Germline CDR1 is ENHRY and CDR2 is SYGVKD. J was trimmed by 4 bases and V by 6 bases; bases with no gene match: 3. The CDR3 coding sequence is TGTGCCATCAGGGGACAGGGGGCGGGAGAGACCCAGTACTTC. It specifies CAIRGQGAGETQYF.

The table lists this clonotype with a few counts. The chain carries TRBV7-2 and TRBJ1-6; a weak D match, TRBD1 (5 bases). V dropped 5 bases and J dropped 7 bases, with 12 bases sitting between them. The CDR3 runs to 14 residues. Per germline, CDR1 SGHTA and CDR2 FQGNSA. The CDR3 here is CASSPGLLNSPLHF. The CDR3 DNA sequence: TGTGCCAGCAGCCCGGGACTGCTGAATTCACCCCTCCACTTT.

This clonotype was detected a few times. Written as DNA, the CDR3 is TGCAGTGCTATGGGACAGGGAGGCTACGAGCAGTACGTC. This gives the protein CSAMGQGGYEQYV. The rearrangement links TRBV20-1 to TRBJ2-7; 9 bases line up with TRBD1. Germline CDR1 DFQATT, CDR2 SNEGSKA (reference sequence). This CDR3 is built from 13 residues. The V segment lost 4 bases and the J segment 3 bases; nucleotides outside the gene matches: 4.

Ten or more counts support this clonotype. The V and J genes are TRBV6-5 and TRBJ2-2; D perhaps matches TRBD2 (5 bases). This CDR3 has 14 amino acids. Deletions cut 0 bases from V and 5 bases from J, with 7 bases between. Germline CDR1 reads MNHEY; CDR2 reads SVGAGI. The CDR3 loop reads CASSYSRGTGELFF. Written as DNA, the CDR3 is TGTGCCAGCAGTTACTCACGGGGTACCGGGGAGCTGTTTTTT.

This clonotype was counted many times. The CDR3 spells CSARGLAFSYEQYF. DNA of the CDR3: TGCAGTGCTAGGGGGCTAGCGTTCTCCTACGAGCAGTACTTC. The chain is built from TRBV20-1 and TRBJ2-7, with a possible D match to TRBD2 (6 bases). V lost 3 bases to trimming and J lost 0 bases, with 12 bases between them. The germline V gene has CDR1 DFQATT and CDR2 SNEGSKA (reference sequence). This CDR3 region has 14 residues.

The table lists this clonotype with many counts. This chain links TRBV2 with TRBJ2-3, with 11 bases fitting TRBD2. V gave up 7 bases and J gave up 6 bases; unmatched junction bases: 15. The CDR3 is 17 residues long. Per the germline V gene, CDR1 is SNHLY and CDR2 is FYNNEI. The CDR3 region has the DNA TGTGCCAGCACCGTATCCCGGACTAGCGGGCTTCTCGATACGCAGTATTTT. Protein sequence: CASTVSRTSGLLDTQYF.

In this sample, this clonotype turned up many times. The rearrangement joins TRBV11-3 to TRBJ2-1; 7 nucleotides agree with TRBD1. From germline, CDR1 is SGHNT and CDR2 YENEEA. The CDR3 is made up of 16 amino acids. J was trimmed by 0 bases and V by 5 bases; bases with no gene match: 7. The CDR3 region is CASSPTGTASYNEQFF. CDR3 nucleotides: TGTGCCAGCAGCCCCACCGGGACAGCCTCCTACAATGAGCAGTTCTTC.

This clonotype occurred a few times. V usage is TRBV14 and J usage is TRBJ2-7; D not resolved. V lost 6 bases and J 1 base, leaving 7 bases between the germline ends. Germline V gene sequence: CDR1 SGHDN, CDR2 FVKESK. The CDR3 covers 12 residues. The chain's CDR3 is CASSRHSYEQYF. The CDR3 coding sequence is TGTGCCAGCAGTCGGCATTCCTACGAGCAGTACTTC.

For the CDR3, the DNA is TGTGCCAGCAGCCCACCCCATTTGGGGGAGGCCCAGTACTTC. Translated, it gives CASSPPHLGEAQYF. V gene TRBV7-8 combines with J gene TRBJ2-5, with D perhaps TRBD2 (6 bases). The germline gives CDR1 SGHVS, CDR2 FQNEAQ. The ends were cut back, 5 bases at V and 9 bases at J, with 19 bases in the middle. This CDR3 contains 14 residues.

This clonotype turned up a few times. CDR3 in amino acids: CASSLVLGRNEQFF. In DNA form, the CDR3 reads TGTGCCAGCAGCTTAGTGTTAGGTCGCAATGAGCAGTTCTTC. The chain recombines TRBV7-9 with TRBJ2-1; D unresolved. The CDR3 length is 14 residues. The V and J ends lost 1 base and 6 bases respectively, with 10 bases between them. Germline CDR1 reads SEHNR; CDR2 reads FQNEAQ (reference sequence).

This clonotype has at least ten counts. The J gene is TRBJ1-5, the V gene TRBV6-1; 8 nucleotides align to TRBD1. Germline values: CDR1 MNHNS, CDR2 SASEGT. Trimming cost V 4 bases and J 0 bases; bases outside gene matches: 2. The CDR3 contains 15 residues. This CDR3 is CASSGRGLSNQPQHF. In nucleotides, the CDR3 is TGTGCCAGCAGTGGCAGGGGGCTTAGCAATCAGCCCCAGCATTTT.

This sequence joins TRBV6-4 and TRBJ1-5; TRBD1 aligns across 8 bases. Germline values: CDR1 MRHNA, CDR2 SNTAGT. V gave up 5 bases and J gave up 3 bases; unmatched junction bases: 3. The CDR3 has 14 amino acids. The CDR3 reads CASSQTGDNQPQHF. The CDR3 DNA reads TGTGCCAGCAGTCAGACAGGGGACAATCAGCCCCAGCATTTT.

A remark on this clonotype: Just one base apart from a much larger clone, this may be a read error. The chain employs TRBV6-5 and TRBJ1-2, with TRBD1 as a possible D gene (6 bases). The CDR3 contains 13 residues. V was trimmed by 5 bases and J by 4 bases, leaving 11 bases between them. Germline V gene data show CDR1 as MNHEY and CDR2 as SVGAGI. The CDR3, as DNA: TGTGCCAGCAGTGGAGGGGACACCTATGGCTACACCTTC. Translated: CASSGGDTYGYTF.

This chain uses TRBV20-1 with TRBJ1-1; D is unclear. Trimming left V 0 bases short and J 5 bases short, with 10 bases between. This CDR3 spans 13 amino acids. Germline CDR1 DFQATT, CDR2 SNEGSKA (reference sequence). The CDR3 nucleotides read TGCAGTGCTAGAGATTGGATTGGAACTGAAGCTTTCTTT. It yields the protein CSARDWIGTEAFF.

Ten or more counts support this clonotype. The rearrangement joins TRBV4-2 to TRBJ2-7, with a tentative D call TRBD2 (5 bases). This CDR3 spans 14 amino acids. Germline CDR1 is LGHNA and CDR2 is YNFKEQ. With 0 bases removed from V and 3 bases from J, the gap between germline ends came to 9 bases. The CDR3 here is CASSQENSGYEQYF. DNA for the CDR3: TGTGCCAGCAGCCAAGAGAACAGCGGCTACGAGCAGTACTTC.

This clonotype appeared many times. CDR3: CASSQGFGQPQHF. DNA of the CDR3: TGTGCCAGCAGCCAGGGGTTTGGGCAGCCCCAGCATTTT. The V and J genes are TRBV13 and TRBJ1-5; possibly TRBD1 for D (6 bases). Germline V gives CDR1 PRHDT, CDR2 FYEKMQ (reference sequence). The CDR3 length is 13 residues. Trimming left V 5 bases short and J 7 bases short, with 12 bases between.

Of note for this clonotype: This may be a read error, as it is one base from a much larger clone. It is likely a read error, because the conserved phenylalanine at the end of the CDR3 is missing. The chain combines TRBV7-9 with TRBJ1-1; weak D call: TRBD1 (6 bases). V dropped 2 bases and J dropped 2 bases, with 15 bases sitting between them. Germline CDR1 SEHNR, CDR2 FQNEAQ (reference sequence). CDR3 length: 16 residues. This CDR3 reads CASSLSFTGANTEAFS. The CDR3 coding sequence is TGTGCCAGCAGCTTAAGTTTTACGGGGGCCAACACTGAAGCTTTCTCT.

The V and J genes are TRBV4-1 and TRBJ1-1, with D possibly being TRBD1 (5 bases). The CDR3 spans 13 residues. V shed 4 bases and J shed 4 bases, with 10 bases lying between them. Germline CDR1 is MGHRA and CDR2 is YSYEKL. The CDR3 DNA reads TGCGCCAGCAGCCGGGGCTTGAGCACTGAAGCTTTCTTT. This sequence encodes CASSRGLSTEAFF.

This clonotype was seen more than once but under ten times. This chain uses TRBV6-6 with TRBJ2-7, with D maybe TRBD2 (7 bases). V lost 6 bases, J lost 7 bases, and 19 bases lay in between. Per the germline V gene, CDR1 is MNHNY and CDR2 is SVGAGI (reference sequence). This CDR3 has 14 amino acids. The DNA for the CDR3 is TGTGCCAGCAGCCATGACGGGGGGCGTAGAGAGCAGTACTTC. This sequence encodes CASSHDGGRREQYF.

This chain links TRBV10-3 with TRBJ2-1; TRBD2 matches 7 bases. Looked up from germline, CDR1 is ENHRY and CDR2 is SYGVKD. Trimming cost V 3 bases and J 3 bases; bases outside gene matches: 8. This CDR3 is built from 16 residues. The CDR3 DNA sequence: TGTGCCATCAGTGACATCAGCAGCGGGGACTACAATGAGCAGTTCTTC. This sequence encodes CAISDISSGDYNEQFF.

The chain is built from TRBV5-4 and TRBJ2-7; D is ambiguous. CDR3 length equals 14 residues. Between the trimmed V and J ends, which lost 2 bases and 5 bases, there was a span of 14 bases. Germline V gene data show CDR1 as SGHNT and CDR2 as YYREEE (reference sequence). CDR3 DNA sequence: TGTGCCAGCAGCTTTCGAGCCTTATCGGACGAGCAGTACTTC. It is translated as CASSFRALSDEQYF.